This T cell receptor (beta chain) stems from a study of T cells in Graves' hyperthyroidism and ophthalmopathy. This CDR3 is built from 13 residues. V was shortened by 3 bases and J by 6 bases, with 11 bases between the two germline ends. The definition of stable Graves' hyperthyroidism was no ophthalmopathy progression within 18 months. Hyperthyroidism had been newly diagnosed in patients aged 18 to 65, and its duration was under 2 months. Authors of the study amplified TCR beta CDR3 regions from RNA transcripts. The TCR CDR3 was amplified in a first-round RT-PCR using the HTBI primer set. In TCRdb, the multiplex PCR reads were re-called with MiXCR into one record per CDR3 protein. The table includes a few hundred thousand distinct CDR3 sequences, around 21% detected once. In this sample, this clonotype turned up a few times. Its antigen is undetermined. The study, taken as a whole, reports: Most expanded thyroid clonotypes above 0.001 recurred in blood.

Sequencing used blood. J is TRBJ1-2 and V is TRBV12-3 or TRBV12-4; D uncertain. The receptor was isolated from a man younger than 30 with Graves' hyperthyroidism. CDR3 in amino acids: CASSFSQTNGYTF. The CDR3 coding sequence is TGTGCCAGCAGTTTTTCCCAGACTAATGGCTACACCTTC.